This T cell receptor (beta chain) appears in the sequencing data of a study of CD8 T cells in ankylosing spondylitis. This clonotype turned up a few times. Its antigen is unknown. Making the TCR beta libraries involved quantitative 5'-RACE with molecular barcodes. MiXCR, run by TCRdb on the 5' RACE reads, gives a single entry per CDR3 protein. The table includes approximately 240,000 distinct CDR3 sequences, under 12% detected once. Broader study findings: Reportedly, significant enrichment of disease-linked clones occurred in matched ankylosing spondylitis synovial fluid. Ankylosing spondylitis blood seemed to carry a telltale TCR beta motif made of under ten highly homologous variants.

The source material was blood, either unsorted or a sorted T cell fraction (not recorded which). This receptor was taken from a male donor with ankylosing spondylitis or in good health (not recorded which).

This CDR3 reads CASSHSTTGEQFF. The CDR3 bases are TGTGCCAGCAGCCACTCGACGACGGGTGAGCAGTTCTTC. The V gene is TRBV3-1, the J gene TRBJ2-1; D ambiguous. Germline V gives CDR1 LGHDT, CDR2 YNNKEL (reference sequence). There are 13 residues in the CDR3. V lost 3 bases to trimming and J lost 9 bases, with 12 bases between them.